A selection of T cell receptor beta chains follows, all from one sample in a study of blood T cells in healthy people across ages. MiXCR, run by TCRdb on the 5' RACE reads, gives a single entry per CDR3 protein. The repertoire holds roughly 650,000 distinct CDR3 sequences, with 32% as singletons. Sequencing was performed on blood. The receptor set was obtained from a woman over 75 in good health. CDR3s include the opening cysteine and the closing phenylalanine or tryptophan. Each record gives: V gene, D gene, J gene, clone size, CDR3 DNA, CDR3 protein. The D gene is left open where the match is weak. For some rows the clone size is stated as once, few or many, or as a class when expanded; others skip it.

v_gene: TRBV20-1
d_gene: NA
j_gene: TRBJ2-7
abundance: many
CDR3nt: TGCAGTGCTAGAGCCGACAGCCATTACTCCTACGAGCAGTACTTC
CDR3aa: CSARADSHYSYEQYF

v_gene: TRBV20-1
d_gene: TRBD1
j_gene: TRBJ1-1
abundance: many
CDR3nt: TGCAGTGCTAGCCCAGGGGGCTTCACTGAAGCTTTCTTT
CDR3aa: CSASPGGFTEAFF

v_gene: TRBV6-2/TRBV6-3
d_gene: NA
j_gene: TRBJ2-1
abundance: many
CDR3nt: TGTGCCAGCAGGGGGATGGGTGAGCAGTTCTTC
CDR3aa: CASRGMGEQFF

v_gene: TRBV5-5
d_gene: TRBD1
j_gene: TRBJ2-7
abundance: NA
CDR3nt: TGTGCCAGCAGCTTGGCCGGGACAGGAACCCAAGACCCCCAGTACTTC
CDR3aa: CASSLAGTGTQDPQYF

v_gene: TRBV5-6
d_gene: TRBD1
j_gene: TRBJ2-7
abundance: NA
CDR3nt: TGTGCCAGCAGCTTGTCAGGGGACCCGACAGGGAATTACTACGAGCAGTACTTC
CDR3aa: CASSLSGDPTGNYYEQYF

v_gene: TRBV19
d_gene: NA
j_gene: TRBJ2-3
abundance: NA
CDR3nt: TGTGCCAGTAGTATAGGAGGGACCACAGATACGCAGTATTTT
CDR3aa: CASSIGGTTDTQYF

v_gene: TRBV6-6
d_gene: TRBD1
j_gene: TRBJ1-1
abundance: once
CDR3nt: TGTGCCAGCACACAGGACAGGGGGGTGACAGCTGAAGCTTTCTTT
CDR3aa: CASTQDRGVTAEAFF

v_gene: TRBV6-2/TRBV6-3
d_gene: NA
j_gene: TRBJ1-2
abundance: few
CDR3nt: TGTGCCAGCAGACGAGGGGCGGACGGCTATGGCTACACCTTC
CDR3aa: CASRRGADGYGYTF

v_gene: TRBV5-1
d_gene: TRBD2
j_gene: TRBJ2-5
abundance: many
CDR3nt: TGCGCCAGCAGCTTTTTCGGGGGGGGGCCGAGAGAGACCCAGTACTTC
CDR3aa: CASSFFGGGPRETQYF

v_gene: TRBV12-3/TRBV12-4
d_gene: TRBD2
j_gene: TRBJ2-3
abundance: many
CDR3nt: TGTGCCAGCAGTTTTTCGGGGGGGGCGTCAGATACGCAGTATTTT
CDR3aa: CASSFSGGASDTQYF

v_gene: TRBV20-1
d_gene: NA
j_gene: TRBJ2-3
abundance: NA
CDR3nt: TGCAGTGCTTTGAAAAGCGCAGATACGCAGTATTTT
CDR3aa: CSALKSADTQYF

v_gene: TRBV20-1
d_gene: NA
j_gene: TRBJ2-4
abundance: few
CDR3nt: TGCAGTGCTACCCAGGGGGGGGGCGGTTACATTCAGTACTTC
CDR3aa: CSATQGGGGYIQYF

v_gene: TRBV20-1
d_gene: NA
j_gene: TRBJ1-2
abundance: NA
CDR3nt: TGCAGTGCTAGAGATTACCAGCGACACCTCTATGGCTACACCTTC
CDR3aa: CSARDYQRHLYGYTF

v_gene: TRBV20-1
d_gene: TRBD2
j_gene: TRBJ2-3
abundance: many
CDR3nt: TGCAGTGCTAGAGATCCATTAGCGGGGGGGACGGATACGCAGTATTTT
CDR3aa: CSARDPLAGGTDTQYF

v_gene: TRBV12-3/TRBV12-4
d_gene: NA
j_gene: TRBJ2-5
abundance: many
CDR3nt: TGTGCCAGCAGCCGTTGGGGGTCGGAGACCCAGTACTTC
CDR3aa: CASSRWGSETQYF

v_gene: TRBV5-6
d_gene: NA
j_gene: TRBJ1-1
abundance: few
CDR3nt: TGTGCCAGCAGCTTGTATCAGTACACTGAAGCTTTCTTT
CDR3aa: CASSLYQYTEAFF

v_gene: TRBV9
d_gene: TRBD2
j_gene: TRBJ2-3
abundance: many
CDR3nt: TGTGCCAGCAGCGTTGCCGGGACTAGTGCAGATACGCAGTATTTT
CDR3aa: CASSVAGTSADTQYF

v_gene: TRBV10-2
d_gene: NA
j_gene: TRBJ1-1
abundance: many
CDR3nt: TGCGCCAGCAGTGGGGGGACATATAGAACTGAAGCTTTCTTT
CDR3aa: CASSGGTYRTEAFF

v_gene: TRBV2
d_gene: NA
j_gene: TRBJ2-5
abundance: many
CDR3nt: TGTGCCAGCACCCCGGACCTAGTCGGGGAGACCCAGTACTTC
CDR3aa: CASTPDLVGETQYF

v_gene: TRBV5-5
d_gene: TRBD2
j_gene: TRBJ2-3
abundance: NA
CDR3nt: TGTGCCAGCAGCGTGGGACTAGCGGGAAAGGCAGATACGCAGTATTTT
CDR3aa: CASSVGLAGKADTQYF

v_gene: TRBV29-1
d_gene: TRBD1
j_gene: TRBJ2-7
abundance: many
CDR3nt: TGCAGCGCCGGACAGGGGGCCAACTACGAGCAGTACTTC
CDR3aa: CSAGQGANYEQYF

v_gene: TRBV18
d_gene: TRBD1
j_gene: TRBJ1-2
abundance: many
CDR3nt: TGTGCCAGCTCATCACGAACCACAGGGGGCGATGGCTACACCTTC
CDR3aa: CASSSRTTGGDGYTF

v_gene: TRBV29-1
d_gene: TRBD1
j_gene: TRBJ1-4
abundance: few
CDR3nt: TGCAGCGCTAAGAGGGGGCAGGAAAAACTGTTTTTT
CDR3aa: CSAKRGQEKLFF

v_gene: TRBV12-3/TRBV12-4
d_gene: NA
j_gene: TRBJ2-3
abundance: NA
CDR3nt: TGTGCCAGCAGCCCAGCTGGCATCCCTAGCACAGATACGCAGTATTTT
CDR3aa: CASSPAGIPSTDTQYF

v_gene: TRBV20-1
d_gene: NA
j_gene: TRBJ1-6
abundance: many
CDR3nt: TGCAGTGCTAGCCCTATGGGGGCTAGGAGTTCACCCCTCCACTTT
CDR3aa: CSASPMGARSSPLHF

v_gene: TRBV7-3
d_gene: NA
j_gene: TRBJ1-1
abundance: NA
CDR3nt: TGTGCCAGCAGCTTATCCCCCCGACAGGTGAACACTGAAGCTTTCTTT
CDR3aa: CASSLSPRQVNTEAFF

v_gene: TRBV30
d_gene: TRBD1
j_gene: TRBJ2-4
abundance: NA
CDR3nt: TGTGCCTGGAACGAGGGGGCAAGAACCAAAAACATTCAGTACTTC
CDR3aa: CAWNEGARTKNIQYF

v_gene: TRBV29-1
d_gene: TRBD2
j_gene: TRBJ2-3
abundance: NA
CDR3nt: TGCAGCGTTCCCGGAGCGGGGGGATCGTCAGATACGCAGTATTTT
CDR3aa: CSVPGAGGSSDTQYF

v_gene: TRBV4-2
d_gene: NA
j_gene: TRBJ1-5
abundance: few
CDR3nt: TGTGCCAGCGACACTGGAGGGGGGTCCAATCAGCCCCAGCATTTT
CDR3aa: CASDTGGGSNQPQHF

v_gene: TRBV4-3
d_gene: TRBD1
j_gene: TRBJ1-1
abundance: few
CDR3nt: TGCGCCAGCAGCCGAGCGGACAGGGGGCTCACTGAAGCTTTCTTT
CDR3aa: CASSRADRGLTEAFF

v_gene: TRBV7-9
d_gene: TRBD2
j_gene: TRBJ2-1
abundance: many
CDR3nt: TGTGCCAGCACTCGCGGGGGGGGCTATGGTGAGCAGTTCTTC
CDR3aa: CASTRGGGYGEQFF

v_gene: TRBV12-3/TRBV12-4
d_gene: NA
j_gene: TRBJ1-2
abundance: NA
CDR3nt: TGTGCCAGCAGTTATGGATCTGGCTACACCTTC
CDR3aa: CASSYGSGYTF

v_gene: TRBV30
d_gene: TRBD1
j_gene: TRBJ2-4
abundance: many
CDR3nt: TGTGCCTGGAGTGGGACAGGGGGCAAAAACATTCAGTACTTC
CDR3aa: CAWSGTGGKNIQYF

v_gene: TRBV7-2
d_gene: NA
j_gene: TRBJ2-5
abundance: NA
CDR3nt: TGTGCCAGCAGCTTAGGCCAGGGGCCCCAGTACTTC
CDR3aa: CASSLGQGPQYF

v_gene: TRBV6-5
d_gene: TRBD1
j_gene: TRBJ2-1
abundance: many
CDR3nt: TGTGCCAGCAGCACAGGGGGACAGGGAGCCTACAATGAGCAGTTCTTC
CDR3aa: CASSTGGQGAYNEQFF

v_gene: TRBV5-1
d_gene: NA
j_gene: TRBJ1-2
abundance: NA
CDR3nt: TGCGCCAGCAGCCCTAACCGCTATGGCTACACCTTC
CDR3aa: CASSPNRYGYTF

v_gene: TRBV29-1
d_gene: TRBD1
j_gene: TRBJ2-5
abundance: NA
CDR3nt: TGCAGCACCGGACAGGGAGAAGAGACCCAGTACTTC
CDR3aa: CSTGQGEETQYF

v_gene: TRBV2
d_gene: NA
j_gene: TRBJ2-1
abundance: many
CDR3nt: TGTGCCAGCCCACAAACCGGGGCCTACAATGAGCAGTTCTTC
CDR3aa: CASPQTGAYNEQFF

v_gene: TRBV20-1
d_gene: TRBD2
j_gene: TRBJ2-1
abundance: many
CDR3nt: TGCAGTGGAGCGGGGAAGTACAATGAGCAGTTCTTC
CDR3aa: CSGAGKYNEQFF

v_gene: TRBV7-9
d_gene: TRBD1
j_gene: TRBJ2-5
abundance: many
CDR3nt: TGTGCCAGCAGCTTGGAGGGACAGGGAGGGACCCAGTACTTC
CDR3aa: CASSLEGQGGTQYF

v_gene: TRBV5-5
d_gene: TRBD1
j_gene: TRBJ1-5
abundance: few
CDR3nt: TGTGCCAGCAGCCCCGGGACAGGTTCATACGGCAATCAGCCCCAGCATTTT
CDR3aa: CASSPGTGSYGNQPQHF

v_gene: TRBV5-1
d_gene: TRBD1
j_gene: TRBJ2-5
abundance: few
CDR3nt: TGCGCCAGCAGCGAGGGGGCGCGCCAAGAGACCCAGTACTTC
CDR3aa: CASSEGARQETQYF

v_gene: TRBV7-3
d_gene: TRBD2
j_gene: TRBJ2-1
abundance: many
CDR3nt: TGTGCCAGCAGCTTCCTAGCGGGAAACTCCTACAATGAGCAGTTCTTC
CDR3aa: CASSFLAGNSYNEQFF

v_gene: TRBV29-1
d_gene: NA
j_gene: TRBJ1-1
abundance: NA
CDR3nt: TGCAGCGTTATCCCGCGTACCTTGGGGGATCACACTGAAGCTTTCTTT
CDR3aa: CSVIPRTLGDHTEAFF

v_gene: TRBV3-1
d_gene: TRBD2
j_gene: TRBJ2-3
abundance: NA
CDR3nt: TGTGCCAGCAGCCAAACTAGCGGGGGCACAGGTACGCAGTATTTT
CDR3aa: CASSQTSGGTGTQYF

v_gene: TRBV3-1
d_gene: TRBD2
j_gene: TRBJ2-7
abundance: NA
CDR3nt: TGTGCCAGCAGGACTAGCGGGGGGGACAATGAGCAGTACTTC
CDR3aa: CASRTSGGDNEQYF

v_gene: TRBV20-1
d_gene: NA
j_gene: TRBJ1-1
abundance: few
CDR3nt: TGCAGTGCTGAGCCCGGGAGACTGAACACTGAAGCTTTCTTT
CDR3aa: CSAEPGRLNTEAFF

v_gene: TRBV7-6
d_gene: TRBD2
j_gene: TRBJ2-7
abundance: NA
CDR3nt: TGTGCCAGCAGCTTAGTAGCCGGGAGGCGCAGTTACGAGCAGTACTTC
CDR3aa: CASSLVAGRRSYEQYF

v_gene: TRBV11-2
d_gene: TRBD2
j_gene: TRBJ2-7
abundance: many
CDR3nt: TGTGCCAGCAGCCTATCAAGCGGGGGGCTTACCTACGAGCAGTACTTC
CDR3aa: CASSLSSGGLTYEQYF

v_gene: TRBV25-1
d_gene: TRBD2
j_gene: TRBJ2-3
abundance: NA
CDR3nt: TGTGCCAGCAGTACTAGCGGCCTCCGCACAGATACGCAGTATTTT
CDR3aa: CASSTSGLRTDTQYF

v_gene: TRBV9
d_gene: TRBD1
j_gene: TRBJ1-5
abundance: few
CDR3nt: TGTGCCAGCAGCGTAGGGGGACAGGGGATGGAGCCCCAGCATTTT
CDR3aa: CASSVGGQGMEPQHF

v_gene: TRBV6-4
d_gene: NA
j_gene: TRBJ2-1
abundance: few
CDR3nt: TGTGCCAGCAGTGACTCGATGCGTCGATATTGGGGGGAGTCGTACAATGAGCAGTTCTTC
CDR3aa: CASSDSMRRYWGESYNEQFF